Listed below are T cell receptor beta chains from one sample, sequenced in a study of blood T cell repertoires in COVID-19. Produced via immunoSEQ multiplex PCR; TCRdb's table is partial and in-frame only. This table holds some 83,000 clones, roughly 82% found once. Material for sequencing was peripheral blood. The source is a man aged 50-59 years with acute or convalescent COVID-19. Each CDR3 is given with its conserved first and last residue. The D gene is left open where the match is weak. Clone size is not always given. Where it is, it says once, few, many or a class for expanded clones.

d_call	v_call	clone_size	j_call	cdr3_nt	cdr3_aa
TRBD2	TRBV6-5	.	TRBJ2-2	TGTGCCAGCACCCCGGGGGGACGAAACGGGGAGCTGTTTTTT	CASTPGGRNGELFF
TRBD2	TRBV27	.	TRBJ2-1	TGTGCCAGCAGTTTAAGCGGGGTAAACAATGAGCAGTTCTTC	CASSLSGVNNEQFF
TRBD1	TRBV6-5	.	TRBJ2-7	TGTGCCAGCAGTTACAGAGACAGGGGCTACGAGCAGTACTTC	CASSYRDRGYEQYF
TRBD1	TRBV6-5	.	TRBJ1-5	TGTGCCACAAGGGACAGACAAAATCAGCCCCAGCATTTT	CATRDRQNQPQHF
.	TRBV2	.	TRBJ1-2	TGTGCCAGCAGTGAGGGCCGACAGTATGGCTACACCTTC	CASSEGRQYGYTF
.	TRBV5-1	.	TRBJ1-1	TGCGCCAGCACCCGGGGGGCAGGAGTCATGAACACTGAAGCTTTCTTT	CASTRGAGVMNTEAFF
TRBD2	TRBV25-1	few	TRBJ2-1	TGTGCCAGCAGTGAAATAGGGACTAGCGATGAGCAGTTCTTC	CASSEIGTSDEQFF
.	TRBV30	.	TRBJ1-4	TGTGCCTGGTTTGTACTGCGCACTAATGAAAAACTGTTTTTT	CAWFVLRTNEKLFF
.	TRBV7-2	.	TRBJ2-7	TGTGCCAGCAGCCCCACCGAAGGGGCTCTCTCCTACGAGCAGTACTTC	CASSPTEGALSYEQYF
TRBD1	TRBV20-1	.	TRBJ1-5	TGCGACGGGGACAGGGATCAGCCCCAGCATTTT	CDGDRDQPQHF
.	TRBV4-3	.	TRBJ1-2	TGCGCCAGCAGCCAAGGTCATCTTCGGGGTTACCCCGGAGGTGGCTACACCTTC	CASSQGHLRGYPGGGYTF
TRBD2	TRBV4-1	.	TRBJ2-3	TGCGCCAGCAATCCAGGGCTAGCGGGGCGCACAGATACGCAGTATTTT	CASNPGLAGRTDTQYF
.	TRBV19	.	TRBJ1-3	TGTGCCAGTAGTAACAGGACCTTCTCTGGAAACACCATATATTTT	CASSNRTFSGNTIYF
.	TRBV3-1/TRBV3-2	.	TRBJ2-7	TGTGCCAGCAGCCAAGGACTCCTCAGCTACGAGCAGTACTTC	CASSQGLLSYEQYF
.	TRBV7-6	.	TRBJ2-7	TGTGCCAGCAGTCTAGGGAGCTTCGATTACGAGCAGTACTTC	CASSLGSFDYEQYF
TRBD2	TRBV28	.	TRBJ2-1	TGTGCCAGCATGAGGACTAGCGGGAGGGAAGGTGAGCAGTTCTTC	CASMRTSGREGEQFF
TRBD1	TRBV9	.	TRBJ2-7	TGTGCCAGCAGCCCCGGGGGGACAGGGGGATACGAGCAGTACTTC	CASSPGGTGGYEQYF
TRBD1	TRBV12-5	few	TRBJ1-3	TGTGCTAGTGGTTTTGGGGGGACAGACGACAGTTCTGGAAACACCATATATTTT	CASGFGGTDDSSGNTIYF
TRBD1	TRBV28	.	TRBJ2-5	TGTGCCAGCAACCCACAGGGGGCGGGTTGGGAGACCCAGTACTTC	CASNPQGAGWETQYF
.	TRBV28	.	TRBJ1-6	TGTGCCAGCAGAAACAGCGGCTCACCCCTCCACTTT	CASRNSGSPLHF
.	TRBV7-8	.	TRBJ1-2	TGTGCCAGCAGCTCACCCACCCGTAAGGACAGTAACTATGGCTACACCTTC	CASSSPTRKDSNYGYTF
.	TRBV27	.	TRBJ2-1	TGTGCCAGCAGTCCAAATCGGGAAATCCCATACAATGAGCAGTTCTTC	CASSPNREIPYNEQFF
.	TRBV6-6	.	TRBJ1-1	TGTGCCAGCAGTGGACAAATGAACACTGAAGCTTTCTTT	CASSGQMNTEAFF